This T cell receptor beta chain was identified in a study of T cell clusters in autoimmune cytopenias. Study-level background: Healthy control donors averaged around 54 years of age, with a median of approximately 63 years.

TRB rearrangements were amplified by touch-down multiplex PCR with mixed TRB-A/B primers. TCRdb processed the multiplex PCR reads again and assigns one entry to each CDR3 protein, with no DNA. Across 11,000 or so distinct CDR3 sequences, the top ten clones capture around 22% of the sample. TRB was amplified from roughly 0.25 ug of peripheral blood genomic DNA per sample. Separately, the same data were catalogued under a study of T cell repertoires in aging, cancer and after chemotherapy.

The sample consisted of peripheral blood. This receptor was obtained from a human donor in good health.

This CDR3 reads CASSIGTLDTEAFF. The chain recombines TRBV19 with TRBJ1-1. The CDR3 sequence is 14 residues long. Looked up from germline, CDR1 is LNHDA and CDR2 is SQIVND (reference sequence).